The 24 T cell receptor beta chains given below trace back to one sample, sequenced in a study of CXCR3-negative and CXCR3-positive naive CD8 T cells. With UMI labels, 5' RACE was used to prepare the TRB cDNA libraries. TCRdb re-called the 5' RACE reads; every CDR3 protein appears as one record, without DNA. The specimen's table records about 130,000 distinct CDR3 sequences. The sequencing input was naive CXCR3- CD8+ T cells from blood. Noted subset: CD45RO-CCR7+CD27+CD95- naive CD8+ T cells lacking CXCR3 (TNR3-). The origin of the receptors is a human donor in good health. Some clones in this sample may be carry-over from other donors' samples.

The CDR3 loop reads CASSQESGEAQYF. The chain employs TRBV4-3 and TRBJ2-3; TCRdb lists TRBD1, though no DNA is available to test this call. Germline V lookup: CDR1 LGHNA, CDR2 YSLEER. This CDR3 region has 13 residues.

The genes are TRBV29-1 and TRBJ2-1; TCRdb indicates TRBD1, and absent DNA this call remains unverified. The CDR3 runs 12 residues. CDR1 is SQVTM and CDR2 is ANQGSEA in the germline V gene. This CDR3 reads CSVVDIYNEQFF.

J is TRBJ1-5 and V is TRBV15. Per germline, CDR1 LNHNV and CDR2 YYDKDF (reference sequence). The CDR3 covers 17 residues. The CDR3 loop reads CATSREGDGSGNQPQHF.

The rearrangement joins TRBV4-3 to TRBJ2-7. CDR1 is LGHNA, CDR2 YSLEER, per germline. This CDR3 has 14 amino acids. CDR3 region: CASSQDIGSYEQYF.

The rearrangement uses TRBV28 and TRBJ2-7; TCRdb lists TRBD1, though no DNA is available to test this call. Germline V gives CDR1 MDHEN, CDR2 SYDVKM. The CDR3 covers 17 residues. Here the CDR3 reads CASSLPTRWDRPYEQYF.

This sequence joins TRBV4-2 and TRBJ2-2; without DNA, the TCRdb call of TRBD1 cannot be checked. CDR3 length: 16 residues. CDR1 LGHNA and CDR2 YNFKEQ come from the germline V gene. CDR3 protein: CASSWVDRGGTGELFF.

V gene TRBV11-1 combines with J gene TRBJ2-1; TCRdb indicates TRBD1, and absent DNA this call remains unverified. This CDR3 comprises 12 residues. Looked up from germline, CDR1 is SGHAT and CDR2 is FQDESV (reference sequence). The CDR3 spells CASKHRGHEQFF.

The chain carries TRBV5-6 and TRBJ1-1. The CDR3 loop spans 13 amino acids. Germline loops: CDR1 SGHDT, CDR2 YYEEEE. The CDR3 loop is CASSRGGGTEAFF.

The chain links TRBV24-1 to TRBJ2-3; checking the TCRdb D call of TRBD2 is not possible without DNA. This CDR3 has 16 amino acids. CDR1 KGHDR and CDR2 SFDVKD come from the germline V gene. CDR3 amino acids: CATREDSRERPDTQYF.

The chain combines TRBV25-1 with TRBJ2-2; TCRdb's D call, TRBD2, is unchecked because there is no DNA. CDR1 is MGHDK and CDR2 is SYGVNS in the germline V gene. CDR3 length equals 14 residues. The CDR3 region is CASSVREDTGELFF.

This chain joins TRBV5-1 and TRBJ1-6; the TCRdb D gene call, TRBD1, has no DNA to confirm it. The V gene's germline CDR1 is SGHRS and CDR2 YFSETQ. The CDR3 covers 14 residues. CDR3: CASSLGQGKSPLHF.

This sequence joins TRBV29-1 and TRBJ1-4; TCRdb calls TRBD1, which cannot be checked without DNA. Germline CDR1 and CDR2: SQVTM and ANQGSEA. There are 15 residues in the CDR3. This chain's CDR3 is CSVDVYGTGVEKLFF.

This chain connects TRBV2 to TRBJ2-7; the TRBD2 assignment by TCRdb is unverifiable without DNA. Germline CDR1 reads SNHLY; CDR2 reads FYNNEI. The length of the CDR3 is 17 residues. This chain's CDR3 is CASSRMIPDDSGDGQYF. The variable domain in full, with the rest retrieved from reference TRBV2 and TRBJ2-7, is EPEVTQTPSHQVTQMGQEVILRCVPISNHLYFYWYRQILGQKVEFLVSFYNNEISEKSEIFDDQFSVERPDGSNFTLKIRSTKLEDSAMYFCASSRMIPDDSGDGQYFGPGTRLTVT.

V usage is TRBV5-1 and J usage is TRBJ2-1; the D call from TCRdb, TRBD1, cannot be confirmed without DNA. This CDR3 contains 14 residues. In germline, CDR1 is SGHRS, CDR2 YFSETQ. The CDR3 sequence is CASSSGDRGQEQFF.

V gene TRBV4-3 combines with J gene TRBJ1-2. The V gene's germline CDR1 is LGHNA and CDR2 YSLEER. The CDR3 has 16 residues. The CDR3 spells CASSQGREFKPCGYTF.

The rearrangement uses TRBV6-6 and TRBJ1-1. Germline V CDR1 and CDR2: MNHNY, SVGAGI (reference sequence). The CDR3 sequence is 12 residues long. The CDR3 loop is CASSYSSTEAFF.

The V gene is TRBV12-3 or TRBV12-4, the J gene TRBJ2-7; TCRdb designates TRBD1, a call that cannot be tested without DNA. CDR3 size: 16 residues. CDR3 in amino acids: CASSLMGTGSSYEQYF.

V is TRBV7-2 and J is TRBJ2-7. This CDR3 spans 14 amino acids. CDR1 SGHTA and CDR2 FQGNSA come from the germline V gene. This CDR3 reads CASSLGFGDYEQYF.

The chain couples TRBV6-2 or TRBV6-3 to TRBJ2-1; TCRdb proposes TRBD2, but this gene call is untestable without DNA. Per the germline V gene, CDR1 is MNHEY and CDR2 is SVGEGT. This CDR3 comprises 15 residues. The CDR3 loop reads CASTPLAGVYNEQFF.

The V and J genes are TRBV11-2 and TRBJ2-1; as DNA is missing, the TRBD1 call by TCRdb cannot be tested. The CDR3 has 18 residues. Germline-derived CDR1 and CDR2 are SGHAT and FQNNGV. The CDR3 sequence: CASSPPEVAKPLYNEQFF.

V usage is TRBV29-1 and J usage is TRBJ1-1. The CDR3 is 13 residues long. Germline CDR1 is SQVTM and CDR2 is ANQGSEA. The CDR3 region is CSVEDVTTPEAFF.

This CDR3 is CSARDGDYEQYF. The chain uses TRBV20-1 and TRBJ2-7; TCRdb calls TRBD1, which cannot be checked without DNA. The CDR3 sequence is 12 residues long. CDR1 DFQATT and CDR2 SNEGSKA come from the germline V gene (reference sequence).

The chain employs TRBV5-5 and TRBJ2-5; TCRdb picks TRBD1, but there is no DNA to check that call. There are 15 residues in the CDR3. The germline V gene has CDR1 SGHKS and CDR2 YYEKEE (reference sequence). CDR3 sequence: CASSSVDRGRETQYF.

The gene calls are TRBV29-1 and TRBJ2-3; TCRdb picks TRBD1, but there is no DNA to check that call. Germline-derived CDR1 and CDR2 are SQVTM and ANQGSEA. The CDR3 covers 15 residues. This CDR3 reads CSVTGGTENTDTQYF.